This TCR beta chain was found in a study of OX40 agonist ivuxolimab in advanced cancers. The CDR3 loop spans 12 amino acids. Germline V gene sequence: CDR1 MDHEN, CDR2 SYDVKM. Trimming removed 7 bases from V and 9 bases from J, with 13 bases in between. Sequenced by immunoSEQ multiplex PCR; TCRdb stores in-frame clones only, minus some. This sample has around 100,000 clones, with just over 90% found just once. The J gene is TRBJ1-5, the V gene TRBV28; D unclear. This receptor was obtained from an adult with an advanced solid tumor such as melanoma, head and neck, liver or kidney cancer. This specimen consisted of CD4+ or CD8+ T cells sorted from blood, obtained in a trial of the OX40 agonist ivuxolimab. The CDR3 loop reads CASIPGKGPQHF. The CDR3 region has the DNA TGTGCCAGCATCCCGGGCAAAGGGCCCCAGCATTTT.